The rows below give T cell receptor beta chains drawn from one sample of a study of identical twins. MiXCR, run by TCRdb on the 5' RACE reads, gives a single entry per CDR3 protein. Among around 480,000 distinct CDR3 sequences listed, around 14% were seen once. These sequences were also reported in another study, on yellow fever vaccine responses in identical twins.

What was sequenced was CD4+ T cells sorted from blood. These receptors all come from a woman under 30 in good health. Both conserved end residues are part of each CDR3. The D gene is left open where the match is weak. Size values are once, few and many counts, or a class for expanded clones, and some rows have none.

abundance	d_gene	v_gene	j_gene	CDR3nt	CDR3aa
many	NA	TRBV9	TRBJ2-2	TGTGCCAGCAGCGTAGGTGTAGCCACAACCGGGGAGCTGTTTTTT	CASSVGVATTGELFF
few	NA	TRBV28	TRBJ1-1	TGTGCCAGCAGTTTGTGGCAGTACACTGAAGCTTTCTTT	CASSLWQYTEAFF
NA	TRBD2	TRBV3-1	TRBJ2-7	TGTGCCAGCAGTACACCGGGACTAAGAACCTACGAGCAGTACTTC	CASSTPGLRTYEQYF
few	NA	TRBV14	TRBJ1-2	TGTGCCAGCAGCCAAGAGTTCGGGCTTCGTGGAGGCTACACCTTC	CASSQEFGLRGGYTF
NA	TRBD2	TRBV10-3	TRBJ2-1	TGTGCCATCAGCCCCGGGACTAGCAACAATGAGCAGTTCTTC	CAISPGTSNNEQFF
many	NA	TRBV6-6	TRBJ1-1	TGTGCCAGCAGTTACTCACAGAACACTGAAGCTTTCTTT	CASSYSQNTEAFF
NA	TRBD1	TRBV25-1	TRBJ1-1	TGTGCCAGCAGTGATGGGGGGAGGGGGCTGGGAGATGTCTTT	CASSDGGRGLGDVF
NA	NA	TRBV20-1	TRBJ2-1	TGCAGTGCTAGAGATCCCAAGCGGGCTTACAATGAGCAGTTCTTC	CSARDPKRAYNEQFF
few	NA	TRBV5-1	TRBJ2-3	TGCGCCACCAAGCACCCCGCGTCGGATACGCAGTATTTT	CATKHPASDTQYF
NA	NA	TRBV14	TRBJ1-2	TGTGCCAGCAGCCGGAAGAGCGTGGGGGACCCCTATGGCTACACCTTC	CASSRKSVGDPYGYTF
few	NA	TRBV29-1	TRBJ2-3	TGCAGCTCATTGGCTCGGGGCAGCGCAGATACGCAGTATTTT	CSSLARGSADTQYF
few	TRBD2	TRBV11-2	TRBJ2-1	TGTGCCAGCAGCCCCACCGGCGGGGGGGCAAATGAGCAGTTCTTC	CASSPTGGGANEQFF
many	TRBD1	TRBV12-3/TRBV12-4	TRBJ2-7	TGTGCCAGCAGTCTGGGACAGGGGGATTCCTACGAGCAGTACTTC	CASSLGQGDSYEQYF
few	NA	TRBV18	TRBJ2-4	TGTGCCAGCTCACCATGGGGAGCCAAAAACATTCAGTACTTC	CASSPWGAKNIQYF
NA	NA	TRBV5-6	TRBJ2-7	TGTGCCAGCAGCTTGTGGGGGGCCAACGAGCAGTACTTC	CASSLWGANEQYF
NA	TRBD1	TRBV11-3	TRBJ2-7	TGTGCCAGCAGCGCGCTCAGGGGGACCGAGCAGTACTTC	CASSALRGTEQYF
few	NA	TRBV5-6	TRBJ2-6	TGTGCCAGCAGCTTGCAGGGTCCTGGGGCCAACGTCCTGACTTTC	CASSLQGPGANVLTF
few	NA	TRBV20-1	TRBJ2-1	TGCAGTGCTCCTTGGCCCTCTAACAATGAGCAGTTCTTC	CSAPWPSNNEQFF
few	NA	TRBV7-2	TRBJ2-2	TGTGCCAGCAGCTTAGCCCCCACCGGGGAGCTGTTTTTT	CASSLAPTGELFF
few	NA	TRBV20-1	TRBJ1-1	TGCAGTGCTAGCGGGAACACTGAAGCTTTCTTT	CSASGNTEAFF
NA	NA	TRBV7-2	TRBJ2-1	TGTGCCATACACAGGGATGGAGAACTCTACAATGAGCAGTTCTTC	CAIHRDGELYNEQFF
NA	TRBD1	TRBV7-2	TRBJ2-2	TGTGCCAGCAGAAAGGACAGGGCCTTGAACACCGGGGAGCTGTTTTTT	CASRKDRALNTGELFF
few	TRBD1	TRBV5-1	TRBJ1-1	TGCGCCAGCCGAAACGGCGAGGGGGCGGGCACTGAAGCTTTCTTT	CASRNGEGAGTEAFF
NA	TRBD1	TRBV7-9	TRBJ2-1	TGTGCCAGCAGCTACGGGACAGTAAACAATGAGCAGTTCTTC	CASSYGTVNNEQFF
few	NA	TRBV27	TRBJ2-7	TGTGCCAGCAGTCGGGAGAGGGACTTAGCCTACGAGCAGTACTTC	CASSRERDLAYEQYF
NA	NA	TRBV20-1	TRBJ2-6	TGCAGTGCTAGAGCTTTAGGGGGTATCTCTGGGGCCAACGTCCTGACTTTC	CSARALGGISGANVLTF
many	TRBD2	TRBV9	TRBJ2-1	TGTGCCAGCAGCGGACTACTAGCGACTTACAATGAGCAGTTCTTC	CASSGLLATYNEQFF
few	TRBD2	TRBV28	TRBJ2-7	TGTGCCAGCAGTTGGGTTAGCGGGGGGCGCGAGCAGTACTTC	CASSWVSGGREQYF
few	NA	TRBV5-1	TRBJ1-3	TGCGCCAGCAGCTTGGGGGACACCAACTCTGGAAACACCATATATTTT	CASSLGDTNSGNTIYF
few	TRBD2	TRBV6-5	TRBJ2-3	TGTGCCAGCAGTTATCGCGGGGGGTCATTTGATACGCAGTATTTT	CASSYRGGSFDTQYF
many	NA	TRBV29-1	TRBJ2-2	TGCAGCGTACTGTCTCAGGGGAACACCGGGGAGCTGTTTTTT	CSVLSQGNTGELFF
NA	TRBD1	TRBV20-1	TRBJ2-5	TGCAGTGCTAGAGAGTCCCGGGACAGAATAGAAAGACAAGAGACCCAGTACTTC	CSARESRDRIERQETQYF
few	NA	TRBV6-2/TRBV6-3	TRBJ2-7	TGTGCCAGCAGCACCCACATTGGGAGGTTGCTAGAGCAGTACTTC	CASSTHIGRLLEQYF
few	NA	TRBV18	TRBJ2-5	TGTGCCAGCTCACCACCGGGGTCGCGAGAGACCCAGTACTTC	CASSPPGSRETQYF